Listed below are T cell receptor beta chains from one sample, sequenced in a study of CD8 T cells in ankylosing spondylitis. TCRdb reprocessed the 5' RACE reads via MiXCR and lists one record per CDR3 protein. The top ten hold nearly 10% of the sample, which has roughly 100,000 distinct CDR3 sequences, about 7.7% seen once. The sequenced material came from blood, either unsorted or a sorted T cell fraction (not recorded which). Receptors originate from a male donor with ankylosing spondylitis or in good health (not recorded which). Each CDR3 is given with its conserved first and last residue.

>TRBV20-1|TRBJ2-2
CSASTGRVNTGELFF
>TRBV7-2|TRBJ2-2
CASSVSGSLKWTGELFF
>TRBV5-4|TRBJ2-7
CASSLLPGGSLYEQYF
>TRBV7-3|TRBJ2-2
CARGGTNTGELFF
>TRBV20-1|TRBJ1-2
CSASAPWGYTF
>TRBV5-1|TRBJ2-3
CASMGARTNLMRSTDTQYF
>TRBV29-1|TRBJ2-7
CSVQWPEAYEQYF
>TRBV7-2|TRBJ2-2
CASSLAIGLSSGRFGGELFF
>TRBV2|TRBJ2-1
CATDQGTSVNNEQFF
>TRBV18|TRBJ2-5
CASSPGQGEETQYF
>TRBV5-7|TRBJ1-1
CASSLSPPARGTEAFF
>TRBV7-3|TRBJ2-1
CASSRISGGTYNEQFF
>TRBV6-1|TRBJ1-2
CAEGDRRYGYTF
>TRBV7-2|TRBJ1-5
CASSSGTGSQPQHF
>TRBV7-8|TRBJ2-1
CASSFRQGAVDNEQFF
>TRBV14|TRBJ2-7
CASRDPSGNEQYF
>TRBV7-2|TRBJ2-3
CASRPGGAWGDTQYF
>TRBV12-3/TRBV12-4|TRBJ2-1
CASSLAGEYNEQFF
>TRBV5-1|TRBJ2-7
CASSPTGAFDEQYF
>TRBV18|TRBJ2-3
CASSPRQGSTDTQYF
>TRBV5-1|TRBJ2-7
CASSPYRQGRDYEQYF
>TRBV7-2|TRBJ1-5
CASSLEQGANQPQHF
>TRBV10-3|TRBJ2-1
CAISSPTGNEQFF